The 17 T cell receptor beta chains below were found in one sample sequenced in a study of cytomegalovirus exposure and HLA in healthy donors. Amplification used 60 Vbeta primers and 13 Jbeta primers. Sequenced by immunoSEQ multiplex PCR; TCRdb stores in-frame clones only, minus some. The table shows under 70,000 clones, with under 85% occurring only once. Sample: PBMCs. The receptors originated from a male donor in good health and CMV-seropositive.

The CDR3 here is CASSKDRIAKNIQYF. The CDR3 nucleotides read TGTGCCAGCAGTAAGGACAGGATAGCCAAAAACATTCAGTACTTC. V usage is TRBV6-8 and J usage is TRBJ2-4, with 7 bases identical to TRBD1. The CDR3 extends over 15 amino acids. The germline CDR1 and CDR2 sequences are MNHGY and SAAAGT. V shed 5 bases and J 0 bases; nucleotides not matched to a gene: 4.

The chain carries TRBV27 and TRBJ2-7, with a tentative D call TRBD2 (5 bases). The CDR3 extends over 11 amino acids. Germline-derived CDR1 and CDR2 are MNHEY and SMNVEV (reference sequence). CDR3 sequence (DNA): TGTGGGACTGGCCGGGGTGCCGAGCAGTACTTC. Translating gives CGTGRGAEQYF.

Only one count was recorded for this clone. This chain connects TRBV28 to TRBJ1-5; 9 nucleotides agree with TRBD1. Germline assignment: CDR1 MDHEN and CDR2 SYDVKM. The CDR3 is 15 amino acids. The V and J ends lost 4 bases and 6 bases, in that order; junction bases with no gene match: 7. CDR3 amino acids: CASSSGTGIFQPQHF. The CDR3 nucleotides read TGTGCCAGCAGTTCCGGGACAGGGATTTTTCAGCCCCAGCATTTT.

The CDR3 spells CASSFGGGYEQYF. DNA for the CDR3: TGCGCCAGCAGCTTCGGGGGAGGCTACGAGCAGTACTTC. The chain couples TRBV5-1 to TRBJ2-7; tentative D call: TRBD2 (6 bases). The germline CDR1 and CDR2 sequences are SGHRS and YFSETQ. Trimming stripped 2 bases from V and 3 bases from J, with 9 bases between. The CDR3 extends over 13 amino acids.

The rearrangement links TRBV6-5 to TRBJ2-5; D may be TRBD1 (5 bases). The J call may be faulty, since TRBJ2-7 better matches the DNA end. Germline loops: CDR1 MNHEY, CDR2 SVGAGI. This CDR3 has 14 residues. The CDR3 nucleotides read TGTGCCAGCAGTTACTCGAGACAGTTCTACGAGCAGTACTTC. This translates into CASSYSRQFYEQYF.

This clone was seen only once. J is TRBJ1-2 and V is TRBV19; 7 bases are a match to TRBD1. With V trimmed by 5 bases and J by 3 bases, 9 bases remained unmatched. The CDR3 covers 15 residues. CDR1 LNHDA and CDR2 SQIVND come from the germline V gene (reference sequence). The CDR3 loop is CASSAARDRDYGYTF. The CDR3 region has the DNA TGTGCCAGTAGTGCCGCCCGGGACAGAGACTATGGCTACACCTTC.

Comments on this clone: Within the sample, other DNA sequences also encode this same CDR3. V usage is TRBV9 and J usage is TRBJ2-5; TRBD2 matches 12 bases. The J segment lost 2 bases and the V segment lost 2 bases, leaving 1 base of the junction unmatched. Looked up from germline, CDR1 is SGDLS and CDR2 is YYNGEE. The CDR3 has 15 residues. Here the CDR3 DNA reads TGTGCCAGCAGCGTTGGGACTAGCGGGCAAGAGACCCAGTACTTC. Translation: CASSVGTSGQETQYF.

The CDR3 spells CASSIGTLNTEAFF. In DNA form, the CDR3 reads TGTGCCAGTAGTATAGGGACACTGAACACTGAAGCTTTCTTT. This chain joins TRBV19 and TRBJ1-1; the D gene is possibly TRBD1 (5 bases). Germline V gene data show CDR1 as LNHDA and CDR2 as SQIVND (reference sequence). This CDR3 has 14 residues. V was cut by 1 base and J by 0 bases, with 6 bases left in between.

J is TRBJ1-1 and V is TRBV7-9; D unclear. This CDR3 has 14 residues. Trimming removed 7 bases at V and 7 bases at J, with 19 bases between. The V gene's germline CDR1 is SEHNR and CDR2 FQNEAQ (reference sequence). The CDR3 here is CASTIGGVFREAFF. CDR3 nucleotides: TGTGCCAGCACTATTGGCGGGGTATTCCGTGAAGCTTTCTTT.

CDR3 sequence reads: CASSPMDRDGYTF. DNA for the CDR3: TGCGCCAGCAGCCCAATGGACAGGGATGGCTACACCTTC. J is TRBJ1-2 and V is TRBV4-3; TRBD1 matches at 8 bases. Germline V CDR1 and CDR2: LGHNA, YSLEER. There are 13 residues in the CDR3. After removal of 4 bases from V and 6 bases from J, the junction contained 4 bases not matched to a gene.

This rearrangement joins TRBV19 to TRBJ2-3, with 8 bases identical to TRBD2. CDR3 length: 14 residues. The germline CDR1 and CDR2 sequences are LNHDA and SQIVND (reference sequence). The trim removed 6 bases at V and 6 bases at J, leaving 8 bases unmatched. CDR3 in amino acids: CASSPLAAADTQYF. The CDR3 DNA follows: TGTGCCAGTAGCCCACTAGCGGCGGCGGATACGCAGTATTTT.

The chain uses TRBV6-1 and TRBJ1-5, with D tentatively TRBD1 (6 bases). V lost 2 bases to trimming and J lost 11 bases, with 22 bases between them. CDR3 length: 16 amino acids. The germline V gene encodes CDR1 MNHNS and CDR2 SASEGT. The CDR3 spells CASSERAQGPLWAQHF. Here the CDR3 DNA reads TGTGCCAGCAGTGAACGCGCGCAGGGGCCTTTGTGGGCCCAGCATTTT.

The chain carries TRBV5-5 and TRBJ1-5; a possible D gene is TRBD1 (5 bases). This CDR3 has 16 amino acids. V lost 2 bases, J lost 1 base, and 13 bases lay in between. CDR1 and CDR2 (germline): SGHKS, YYEKEE (reference sequence). This chain's CDR3 is CASSLNSGLSNQPQHF. The CDR3 DNA reads TGTGCCAGCAGCTTAAACTCAGGGTTAAGCAATCAGCCCCAGCATTTT.

This clone was picked up a small number of times. This likely stems from a read error, as it lies one base from a far larger clone. V is TRBV5-6 and J is TRBJ1-2, with a weak D call TRBD1 (6 bases). In germline, CDR1 is SGHDT, CDR2 YYEEEE. CDR3 length: 14 residues. The CDR3 coding sequence is TGTGCCAGCAGCCTTCAGGACCTAGGGGGTGGCTACTCCTTC. Amino acid sequence: CASSLQDLGGGYSF. Together with reference TRBV5-6 and TRBJ1-2, the CDR3 gives the full variable domain: DAGVTQSPTHLIKTRGQQVTLRCSPKSGHDTVSWYQQALGQGPQFIFQYYEEEERQRGNFPDRFSGHQFPNYSSELNVNALLLGDSALYLCASSLQDLGGGYSFGSGTRLTVV.

This clone has just a few counts. The V gene is TRBV19, the J gene TRBJ2-6; D call uncertain. Trimming shortened V by 7 bases and J by 4 bases, and 11 bases separated the two germline ends. Germline CDR1 and CDR2: LNHDA and SQIVND (reference sequence). This CDR3 is 14 amino acids long. CDR3 sequence reads: CASNLVRGANVLTF. The CDR3 DNA follows: TGTGCCAGTAATCTAGTTAGAGGGGCCAACGTCCTGACTTTC.

The chain links TRBV7-8 to TRBJ1-2, with TRBD1 matching over 9 bases. V lost 3 bases and J lost 6; bases outside the gene matches: 2. CDR1 and CDR2 (germline): SGHVS, FQNEAQ. The length of the CDR3 is 13 residues. The CDR3 DNA is TGTGCCAGCAGCTTGGGGACAGGGAATGGCTACACCTTC. Amino acid sequence: CASSLGTGNGYTF.

V is TRBV7-9 and J is TRBJ1-4; 8 positions agree with TRBD1. Germline CDR1 is SEHNR and CDR2 is FQNEAQ (reference sequence). The V gene end was trimmed by 2 bases and the J gene end by 7 bases; junction bases not matched to a gene: 3. CDR3 length: 14 residues. The CDR3 reads CASSLTGTGEKLFF. The CDR3 DNA follows: TGTGCCAGCAGCTTAACCGGGACAGGTGAAAAACTGTTTTTT.